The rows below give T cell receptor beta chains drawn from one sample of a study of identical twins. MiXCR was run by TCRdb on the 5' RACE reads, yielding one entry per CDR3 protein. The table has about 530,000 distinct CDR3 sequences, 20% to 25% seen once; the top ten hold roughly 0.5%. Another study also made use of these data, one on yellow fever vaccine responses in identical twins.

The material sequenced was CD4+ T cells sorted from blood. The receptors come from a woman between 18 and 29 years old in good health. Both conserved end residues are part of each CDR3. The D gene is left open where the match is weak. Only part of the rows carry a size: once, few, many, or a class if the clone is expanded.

CDR3aa: CSVRRDHGELFF
CDR3nt: TGCAGCGTTAGGAGGGATCACGGGGAGCTGTTTTTT
v_gene: TRBV29-1
abundance: .
j_gene: TRBJ2-2
d_gene: .

CDR3aa: CSVDKDTQYF
CDR3nt: TGCAGCGTTGATAAAGATACGCAGTATTTT
v_gene: TRBV29-1
abundance: few
j_gene: TRBJ2-3
d_gene: .

CDR3aa: CSARDGTYTYNEQFF
CDR3nt: TGCAGTGCTAGGGACGGGACATATACCTACAATGAGCAGTTCTTC
v_gene: TRBV20-1
abundance: .
j_gene: TRBJ2-1
d_gene: .

CDR3aa: CASSVEGTGYGYTF
CDR3nt: TGTGCCAGCAGCGTAGAAGGGACAGGCTATGGCTACACCTTC
v_gene: TRBV9
abundance: few
j_gene: TRBJ1-2
d_gene: TRBD1

CDR3aa: CSASRGTYTEAFF
CDR3nt: TGCAGTGCCTCCCGAGGAACATACACTGAAGCTTTCTTT
v_gene: TRBV20-1
abundance: .
j_gene: TRBJ1-1
d_gene: .

CDR3aa: CASSTSGGSTDTQYF
CDR3nt: TGTGCCAGTAGTACCAGCGGGGGTAGCACAGATACGCAGTATTTT
v_gene: TRBV19
abundance: .
j_gene: TRBJ2-3
d_gene: TRBD2

CDR3aa: CASSAEPGTGSNEQFF
CDR3nt: TGTGCCAGCAGCGCTGAGCCGGGGACAGGCTCCAATGAGCAGTTCTTC
v_gene: TRBV7-9
abundance: .
j_gene: TRBJ2-1
d_gene: TRBD1

CDR3aa: CASSAGAPPQPQHF
CDR3nt: TGTGCCAGCAGCGCAGGAGCCCCCCCTCAGCCCCAGCATTTT
v_gene: TRBV7-2
abundance: few
j_gene: TRBJ1-5
d_gene: .

CDR3aa: CASSEYGTGSIGYGYTF
CDR3nt: TGTGCCAGCAGTGAATACGGGACAGGGAGCATTGGCTATGGCTACACCTTC
v_gene: TRBV6-1
abundance: few
j_gene: TRBJ1-2
d_gene: TRBD1

CDR3aa: CASSLLRQNTEAFF
CDR3nt: TGTGCCAGCAGTTTGTTACGTCAGAACACTGAAGCTTTCTTT
v_gene: TRBV12-3/TRBV12-4
abundance: few
j_gene: TRBJ1-1
d_gene: .

CDR3aa: CAGQTWREETQYF
CDR3nt: TGTGCCGGCCAGACGTGGCGGGAAGAGACCCAGTACTTC
v_gene: TRBV2
abundance: .
j_gene: TRBJ2-5
d_gene: .

CDR3aa: CASGVANTGELFF
CDR3nt: TGTGCCAGCGGGGTTGCGAACACCGGGGAGCTGTTTTTT
v_gene: TRBV2
abundance: few
j_gene: TRBJ2-2
d_gene: .

CDR3aa: CASSYLQGLGKLFF
CDR3nt: TGTGCCAGCAGTTACCTGCAGGGGTTGGGAAAACTGTTTTTT
v_gene: TRBV6-5
abundance: .
j_gene: TRBJ1-4
d_gene: .

CDR3aa: CASSFDITDTQYF
CDR3nt: TGTGCCAGCAGTTTTGACATCACAGATACGCAGTATTTT
v_gene: TRBV12-3/TRBV12-4
abundance: .
j_gene: TRBJ2-3
d_gene: .

CDR3aa: CASSYSLTGSSSGNTIYF
CDR3nt: TGTGCCAGCAGTTACAGCCTGACAGGATCTTCCTCTGGAAACACCATATATTTT
v_gene: TRBV6-5
abundance: few
j_gene: TRBJ1-3
d_gene: .

CDR3aa: CATSKGELGELFF
CDR3nt: TGTGCCACCAGCAAGGGCGAACTAGGGGAGCTGTTTTTT
v_gene: TRBV15
abundance: few
j_gene: TRBJ2-2
d_gene: .

CDR3aa: CASSQDGGRLSGLLSYEQYF
CDR3nt: TGTGCCAGCAGCCAAGATGGGGGGCGTCTTAGCGGTCTGCTATCCTACGAGCAGTACTTC
v_gene: TRBV3-1
abundance: .
j_gene: TRBJ2-7
d_gene: .

CDR3aa: CASSSEPLAGVINEQFF
CDR3nt: TGTGCCAGCAGCTCAGAACCCCTAGCGGGAGTTATTAATGAGCAGTTCTTC
v_gene: TRBV7-6
abundance: .
j_gene: TRBJ2-1
d_gene: TRBD2

CDR3aa: CASSPTGRDEQFF
CDR3nt: TGTGCCAGCAGCCCGACAGGGAGGGATGAGCAGTTCTTC
v_gene: TRBV3-1
abundance: few
j_gene: TRBJ2-1
d_gene: .

CDR3aa: CASSLRGPTDNEQFF
CDR3nt: TGTGCCAGCAGCTTACGGGGGCCGACGGACAATGAGCAGTTCTTC
v_gene: TRBV7-8
abundance: few
j_gene: TRBJ2-1
d_gene: .

CDR3aa: CASSGVEGGRTQYF
CDR3nt: TGTGCCAGCAGTGGTGTTGAAGGGGGCAGGACCCAGTACTTC
v_gene: TRBV27
abundance: few
j_gene: TRBJ2-5
d_gene: TRBD1

CDR3aa: CASSASTLTTGELFF
CDR3nt: TGTGCCAGCAGTGCATCGACCTTAACCACCGGGGAGCTGTTTTTT
v_gene: TRBV2
abundance: .
j_gene: TRBJ2-2
d_gene: .

CDR3aa: CASSPLLEPESDTQYF
CDR3nt: TGCGCCAGCAGCCCGCTCCTCGAACCCGAATCAGATACGCAGTATTTT
v_gene: TRBV5-1
abundance: few
j_gene: TRBJ2-3
d_gene: .

CDR3aa: CSARGGQLKTQYF
CDR3nt: TGCAGTGCTAGAGGGGGACAGTTGAAGACCCAGTACTTC
v_gene: TRBV20-1
abundance: few
j_gene: TRBJ2-5
d_gene: TRBD1

CDR3aa: CASSSRLGDTDTQYF
CDR3nt: TGCGCCAGCAGCTCTAGACTAGGGGACACAGATACGCAGTATTTT
v_gene: TRBV5-1
abundance: few
j_gene: TRBJ2-3
d_gene: .

CDR3aa: CASSLGSGGNTEAFF
CDR3nt: TGTGCCAGCAGTTTAGGATCTGGCGGGAATACTGAAGCTTTCTTT
v_gene: TRBV12-3/TRBV12-4
abundance: .
j_gene: TRBJ1-1
d_gene: .

CDR3aa: CASRGRYGDPNSPLHF
CDR3nt: TGCGCCAGCAGGGGACGTTACGGGGATCCTAATTCACCCCTCCACTTT
v_gene: TRBV4-1
abundance: .
j_gene: TRBJ1-6
d_gene: .

CDR3aa: CASSPGQTVNYGYTF
CDR3nt: TGTGCCAGCAGTCCAGGACAGACCGTAAACTATGGCTACACCTTC
v_gene: TRBV5-6
abundance: .
j_gene: TRBJ1-2
d_gene: .

CDR3aa: CASSIRGLTYGYTF
CDR3nt: TGTGCCAGCAGCATCAGGGGCTTAACCTATGGCTACACCTTC
v_gene: TRBV28
abundance: .
j_gene: TRBJ1-2
d_gene: .

CDR3aa: CASSTTGPVTGELFF
CDR3nt: TGTGCCAGCAGCACGACAGGGCCGGTCACCGGGGAGCTGTTTTTT
v_gene: TRBV3-1
abundance: few
j_gene: TRBJ2-2
d_gene: TRBD1

CDR3aa: CASSQTSSVLNEQFF
CDR3nt: TGTGCCAGCAGCCAAACCTCTAGCGTACTCAATGAGCAGTTCTTC
v_gene: TRBV3-1
abundance: few
j_gene: TRBJ2-1
d_gene: .

CDR3aa: CSASMGGYAQGYTF
CDR3nt: TGCAGTGCTAGTATGGGGGGGTATGCGCAAGGCTACACCTTC
v_gene: TRBV20-1
abundance: few
j_gene: TRBJ1-2
d_gene: .

CDR3aa: CASRGTSGIYNEQFF
CDR3nt: TGTGCCAGCAGAGGGACTAGCGGCATCTACAATGAGCAGTTCTTC
v_gene: TRBV6-1
abundance: many
j_gene: TRBJ2-1
d_gene: TRBD2

CDR3aa: CASSLGPMFEAFF
CDR3nt: TGTGCCAGCAGCCTGGGACCGATGTTTGAAGCTTTCTTT
v_gene: TRBV3-1
abundance: .
j_gene: TRBJ1-1
d_gene: .

CDR3aa: CASTLPSVDTQYF
CDR3nt: TGCGCCAGCACTCTCCCTAGCGTAGATACGCAGTATTTT
v_gene: TRBV5-1
abundance: .
j_gene: TRBJ2-3
d_gene: .

CDR3aa: CASSYGFGLAGNEQFF
CDR3nt: TGTGCCAGCAGTTACGGATTCGGTCTAGCGGGGAATGAGCAGTTCTTC
v_gene: TRBV6-2/TRBV6-3
abundance: few
j_gene: TRBJ2-1
d_gene: TRBD2

CDR3aa: CASSITGGWQPQHF
CDR3nt: TGTGCCAGTAGTATAACAGGGGGCTGGCAGCCCCAGCATTTT
v_gene: TRBV19
abundance: few
j_gene: TRBJ1-5
d_gene: TRBD1

CDR3aa: CASSQGVGDTQYF
CDR3nt: TGCGCCAGCAGCCAAGGGGTTGGAGATACGCAGTATTTT
v_gene: TRBV5-1
abundance: few
j_gene: TRBJ2-3
d_gene: .

CDR3aa: CASSQEEPNIQYF
CDR3nt: TGTGCCAGCAGCCAAGAAGAGCCTAACATTCAGTACTTC
v_gene: TRBV3-1
abundance: .
j_gene: TRBJ2-4
d_gene: .

CDR3aa: CASSFLGRTSTDTQYF
CDR3nt: TGTGCCAGCAGCTTTCTGGGACGGACAAGCACAGATACGCAGTATTTT
v_gene: TRBV7-9
abundance: .
j_gene: TRBJ2-3
d_gene: .

CDR3aa: CASTPRWGGPYTDTQYF
CDR3nt: TGTGCCAGCACCCCCAGGTGGGGGGGGCCTTACACAGATACGCAGTATTTT
v_gene: TRBV28
abundance: .
j_gene: TRBJ2-3
d_gene: .

CDR3aa: CSAPRHEQFF
CDR3nt: TGCAGTGCTCCCAGGCATGAGCAGTTCTTC
v_gene: TRBV20-1
abundance: .
j_gene: TRBJ2-1
d_gene: .

CDR3aa: CATSDLPWTGRNEQFF
CDR3nt: TGTGCCACCAGTGATTTGCCCTGGACAGGGCGGAATGAGCAGTTCTTC
v_gene: TRBV24-1
abundance: .
j_gene: TRBJ2-1
d_gene: TRBD1